What follows describes a single TCR beta chain. Its target is unknown. This specimen comes from a study of CD8 T cells in Susac syndrome. Notes on the study in general: Maximal CD8+ clonal expansion in Susac was observed within TEMRA cells and among active patients.

Trimming took off 2 bases at V and 12 bases at J, with 14 bases between the two ends. The CDR3 loop spans 13 amino acids. Germline V gene sequence: CDR1 MNHEY, CDR2 SVGEGT. About 0.5 to 1 ug RNA was reverse transcribed with random hexamers. TCRdb reanalysed the immunoSEQ multiplex PCR reads using MiXCR and keeps one entry per CDR3 protein. The sample holds approximately 49,000 distinct CDR3 sequences, 95% seen once. The CD8+ and CD4+ T cells were negatively isolated, with the TEMRA cells enriched by FACS. The receptor was derived from a human donor with Susac syndrome. The sequencing sample was made of CD8+ T cells from PBMCs. The chain links TRBV6-2 or TRBV6-3 to TRBJ2-1, with D possibly being TRBD1 or TRBD2 (5 bases each). The CDR3 bases are TGTGCCAGCAGTTACGGGGGTGCGTATTGGCAGTTCTTC. Amino acids: CASSYGGAYWQFF.